Shown below are 16 T cell receptor beta chains from a single sample sequenced in a study of CD8 T cells in Susac syndrome. Reverse transcription of about 0.45 to 1 ug RNA used random hexamers. TCRdb re-called the immunoSEQ multiplex PCR reads with MiXCR, one entry per CDR3 protein. The repertoire holds some 200,000 distinct CDR3 sequences, with 95% as singletons. Material: CD8+ T cells from PBMCs. The receptors come from a human donor with Susac syndrome.

This clonotype showed up just a few times. The V and J genes are TRBV24-1 and TRBJ2-5; unclear D gene. The V end lost 3 bases, the J end lost 1 base, and 5 bases lay between the germline ends. This CDR3 is 13 amino acids long. Germline lookup yields CDR1 KGHDR and CDR2 SFDVKD. The CDR3 region is CATSDESQETQYF. The CDR3 DNA follows: TGTGCCACCAGTGATGAGAGCCAAGAGACCCAGTACTTC.

This clonotype occurred a few times. The chain is built from TRBV29-1 and TRBJ2-1, with TRBD2 as a possible D gene (6 bases). The CDR3 spans 11 residues. The V gene's germline CDR1 is SQVTM and CDR2 ANQGSEA. The germline V and J ends were trimmed by 7 bases and 6 bases, with 10 bases remaining between them. Written as DNA, the CDR3 is TGCAGCGCCGACGGGGGCAATGAGCAGTTCTTC. Residues: CSADGGNEQFF.

The genes are TRBV13 and TRBJ2-7; 9 positions agree with TRBD2. Germline V CDR1 and CDR2: PRHDT, FYEKMQ (reference sequence). J lost 5 bases, V lost 6 bases, and 11 bases had no gene match. The CDR3 consists of 15 residues. This CDR3 reads CASRQLLAGLDEQYF. CDR3 coding DNA: TGTGCCAGCAGGCAACTTCTAGCGGGATTAGACGAGCAGTACTTC. Variable domain in full (rest from reference TRBV13 and TRBJ2-7): AAGVIQSPRHLIKEKRETATLKCYPIPRHDTVYWYQQGPGQDPQFLISFYEKMQSDKGSIPDRFSAQQFSDYHSELNMSSLELGDSALYFCASRQLLAGLDEQYFGPGTRLTVT.

The rearrangement links TRBV3-1 to TRBJ2-1; D not certain. Germline V gene sequence: CDR1 LGHDT, CDR2 YNNKEL (reference sequence). The length of the CDR3 is 13 residues. The ends were cut back, 1 base at V and 2 bases at J, with 3 bases in the middle. Written as DNA, the CDR3 is TGTGCCAGCAGCCAAGGGCCCTACAATGAGCAGTTCTTC. Its translation is CASSQGPYNEQFF.

The CDR3 DNA sequence: TGCGCCAGCAGCTCCCGACTAGCTATGGCAGATACGCAGTATTTT. This gives the protein CASSSRLAMADTQYF. This rearrangement joins TRBV4-1 to TRBJ2-3; 7 nucleotides match TRBD2. Germline trimming cut 5 bases from V and 4 bases from J; bases unmatched to any gene: 9. The germline V gene has CDR1 MGHRA and CDR2 YSYEKL. The CDR3 extends over 15 amino acids.

The CDR3 is CASSSPTRDGTDTQYF. DNA for the CDR3: TGTGCCAGCAGCTCTCCGACTAGGGATGGCACAGATACGCAGTATTTT. V usage is TRBV7-9 and J usage is TRBJ2-3, with D perhaps TRBD2 (6 bases). The CDR3 consists of 16 residues. Germline loops: CDR1 SEHNR, CDR2 FQNEAQ (reference sequence). V was shortened by 4 bases and J by 1 base, with 15 bases between the two germline ends.

The chain uses TRBV20-1 and TRBJ2-7; 7 bases are a match to TRBD1. There are 15 residues in the CDR3. The junction had 13 bases not matched to a gene; V was cut back by 5 bases and J by 3 bases. Germline CDR1 and CDR2: DFQATT and SNEGSKA (reference sequence). CDR3 DNA sequence: TGCAGTGCTTACGGTACACCGGACAGGTTCTACGAGCAGTACTTC. Translation gives CSAYGTPDRFYEQYF.

CDR3 nucleotide sequence: TGTGCTAGTGGTTTGGTACGCACAGATACGCAGTATTTT. This sequence encodes CASGLVRTDTQYF. This chain links TRBV12-5 with TRBJ2-3; D gene unclear. Germline loops: CDR1 LGHNT, CDR2 FRNRAP. CDR3 length: 13 residues. Trimming removed 0 bases from V and 1 base from J, with 2 bases in between. Drawing the rest from reference TRBV12-5 and TRBJ2-3, the complete variable domain is DARVTQTPRHKVTEMGQEVTMRCQPILGHNTVFWYRQTMMQGLELLAYFRNRAPLDDSGMPKDRFSAEMPDATLATLKIQPSEPRDSAVYFCASGLVRTDTQYFGPGTRLTVL.

J is TRBJ1-1 and V is TRBV7-9; D is unresolved. Germline CDR1 and CDR2: SEHNR and FQNEAQ (reference sequence). This CDR3 is built from 12 residues. With 8 bases removed from V and 0 bases from J, the gap between germline ends came to 7 bases. CDR3 DNA sequence: TGTGCCAGCGGCGGGATGAACACTGAAGCTTTCTTT. The encoded protein is CASGGMNTEAFF. The entire variable domain, with the rest obtained from reference TRBV7-9 and TRBJ1-1, is as follows: DTGVSQNPRHKITKRGQNVTFRCDPISEHNRLYWYRQTLGQGPEFLTYFQNEAQLEKSRLLSDRFSAERPKGSFSTLEIQRTEQGDSAMYLCASGGMNTEAFFGQGTRLTVV.

The gene calls are TRBV12-3 or TRBV12-4 and TRBJ1-1; tentative D call: TRBD1 (5 bases). V was trimmed by 11 bases and J by 5 bases, leaving 12 bases between them. The CDR3 totals 11 residues. The CDR3: CASNEGTEAFF. The CDR3 DNA is TGTGCCTCCAACGAGGGGACTGAAGCTTTCTTT.

The chain uses TRBV18 and TRBJ2-2; 7 bases line up with TRBD1. The CDR3 runs to 14 residues. Germline loops: CDR1 KGHSH, CDR2 LQKENI. The V segment lost 6 bases and the J segment 3 bases; nucleotides outside the gene matches: 4. The CDR3 nucleotides are TGTGCCAGCTCCGGACAGGAGGACACCGGGGAGCTGTTTTTT. Translated: CASSGQEDTGELFF.

The chain links TRBV10-2 to TRBJ2-3; 14 bases are shared with TRBD2. The trim removed 5 bases at V and 3 bases at J, leaving 10 bases unmatched. There are 18 residues in the CDR3. Germline V lookup: CDR1 WSHSY, CDR2 SAAADI. CDR3 bases: TGCGCCAGCAGTTGGGGACTAGCGGGGGCCTCGCGTACAGATACGCAGTATTTT. As protein: CASSWGLAGASRTDTQYF.

The rearrangement links TRBV7-9 to TRBJ1-1, with TRBD1 matching 10 bases. This CDR3 is 15 amino acids long. V dropped 2 bases and J dropped 5; count of bases not matched to a gene: 5. Germline CDR1 and CDR2: SEHNR and FQNEAQ (reference sequence). In DNA form, the CDR3 reads TGTGCCAGCAGCTTAAAGGGACAGGGGAATACTGAAGCTTTCTTT. Translation gives CASSLKGQGNTEAFF.

V gene TRBV20-1 combines with J gene TRBJ2-7; perhaps TRBD2 as D (5 bases). Between the trimmed V and J ends, which lost 3 bases and 2 bases, there was a span of 17 bases. The germline CDR1 and CDR2 sequences are DFQATT and SNEGSKA (reference sequence). This CDR3 comprises 15 residues. The CDR3 DNA follows: TGCAGTGCTAGGAATCGGGGATCCCCTACCTACGAGCAGTACTTC. Translated: CSARNRGSPTYEQYF.

The chain joins TRBV27 to TRBJ2-7, with 9 bases fitting TRBD1. Trimming removed 6 bases from V and 7 bases from J; junction bases left unmatched: 7. This CDR3 spans 13 amino acids. Per the germline V gene, CDR1 is MNHEY and CDR2 is SMNVEV (reference sequence). The chain's CDR3 is CASRIQGAGEQYF. In DNA, the CDR3 is TGTGCCAGCAGGATACAGGGGGCGGGTGAGCAGTACTTC.

This clonotype was found a few times. The chain carries TRBV27 and TRBJ1-1, with 9 bases identical to TRBD1. The germline gives CDR1 MNHEY, CDR2 SMNVEV (reference sequence). The V and J ends lost 5 bases and 1 base, in that order; junction bases with no gene match: 2. The CDR3 sequence is 14 residues long. DNA of the CDR3: TGTGCCAGCAGTGCGGACAGGGGGAACACTGAAGCTTTCTTT. Protein product: CASSADRGNTEAFF.